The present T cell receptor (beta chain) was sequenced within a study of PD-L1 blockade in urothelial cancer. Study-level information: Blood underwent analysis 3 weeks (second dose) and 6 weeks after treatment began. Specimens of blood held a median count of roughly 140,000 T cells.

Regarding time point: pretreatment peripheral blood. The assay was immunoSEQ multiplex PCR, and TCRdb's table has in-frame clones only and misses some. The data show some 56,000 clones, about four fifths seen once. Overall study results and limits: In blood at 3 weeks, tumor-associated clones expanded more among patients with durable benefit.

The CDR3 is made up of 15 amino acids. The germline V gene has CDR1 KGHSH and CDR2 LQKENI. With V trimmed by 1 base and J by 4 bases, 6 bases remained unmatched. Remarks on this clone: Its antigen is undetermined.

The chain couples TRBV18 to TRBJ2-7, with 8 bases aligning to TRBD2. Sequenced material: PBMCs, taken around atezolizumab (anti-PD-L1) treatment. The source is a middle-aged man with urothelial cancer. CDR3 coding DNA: TGTGCCAGCTCACCACAAATCGGGAGGGAGTACGAGCAGTACTTC. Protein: CASSPQIGREYEQYF.